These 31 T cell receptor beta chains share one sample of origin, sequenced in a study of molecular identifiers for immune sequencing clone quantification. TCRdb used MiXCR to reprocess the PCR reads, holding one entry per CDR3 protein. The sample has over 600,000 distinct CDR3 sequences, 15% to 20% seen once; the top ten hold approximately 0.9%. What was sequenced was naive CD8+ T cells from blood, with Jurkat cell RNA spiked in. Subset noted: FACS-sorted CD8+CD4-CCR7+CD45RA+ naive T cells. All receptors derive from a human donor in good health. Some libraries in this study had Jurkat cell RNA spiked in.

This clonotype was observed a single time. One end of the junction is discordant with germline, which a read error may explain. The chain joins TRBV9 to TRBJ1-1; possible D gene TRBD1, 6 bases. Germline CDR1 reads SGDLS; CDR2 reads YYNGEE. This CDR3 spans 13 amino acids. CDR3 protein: CASSVLGGTGAFF. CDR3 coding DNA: TGTGCCAGCAGCGTATTGGGGGGCACTGGAGCTTTCTTT.

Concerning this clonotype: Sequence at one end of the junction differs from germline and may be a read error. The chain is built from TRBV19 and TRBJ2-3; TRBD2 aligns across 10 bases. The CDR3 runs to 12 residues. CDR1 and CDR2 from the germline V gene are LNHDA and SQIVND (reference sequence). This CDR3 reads CASSIGLAGAHF. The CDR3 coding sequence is TGTGCCAGTAGTATCGGGCTAGCGGGGGCGCATTTT.

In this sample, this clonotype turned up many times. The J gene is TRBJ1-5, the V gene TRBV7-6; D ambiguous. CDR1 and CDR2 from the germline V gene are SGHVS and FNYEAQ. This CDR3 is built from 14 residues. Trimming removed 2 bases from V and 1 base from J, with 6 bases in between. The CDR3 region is CASSLMQSNQPQHF. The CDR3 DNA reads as TGTGCCAGCAGCTTAATGCAGAGCAATCAGCCCCAGCATTTT.

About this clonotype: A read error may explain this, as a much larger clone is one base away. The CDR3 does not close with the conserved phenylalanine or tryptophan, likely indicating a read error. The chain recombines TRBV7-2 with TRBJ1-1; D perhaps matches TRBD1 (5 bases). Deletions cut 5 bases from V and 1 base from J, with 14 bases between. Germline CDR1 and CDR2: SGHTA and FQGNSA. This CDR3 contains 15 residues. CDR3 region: CASSPPMGGNTEAFC. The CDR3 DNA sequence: TGTGCCAGCAGCCCCCCCATGGGGGGGAACACTGAAGCTTTCTGT.

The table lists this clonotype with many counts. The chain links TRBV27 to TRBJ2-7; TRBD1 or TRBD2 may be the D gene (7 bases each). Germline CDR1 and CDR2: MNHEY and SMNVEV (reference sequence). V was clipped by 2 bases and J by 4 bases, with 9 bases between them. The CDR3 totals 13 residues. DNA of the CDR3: TGTGCCAGCAGTTTACAGGGGGGGTACGAGCAGTACTTC. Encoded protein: CASSLQGGYEQYF.

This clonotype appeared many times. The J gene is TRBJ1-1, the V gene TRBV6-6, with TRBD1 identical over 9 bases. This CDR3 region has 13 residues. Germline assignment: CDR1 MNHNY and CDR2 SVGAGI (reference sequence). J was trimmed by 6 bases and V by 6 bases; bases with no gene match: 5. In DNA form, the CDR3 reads TGTGCCAGCAGGGACAGGGGTACCCCTGAAGCTTTCTTT. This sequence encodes CASRDRGTPEAFF.

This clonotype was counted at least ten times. The CDR3 DNA is TGTGCCAGCTCTCTTGGCGGGAGGACCTCCGAGCAGTACTTC. This encodes CASSLGGRTSEQYF. The genes are TRBV12-3 or TRBV12-4 and TRBJ2-7, with TRBD2 identical over 8 bases. The CDR3 has 14 residues. With 8 bases clipped from V and 6 bases from J, the junction kept 12 bases outside the gene matches.

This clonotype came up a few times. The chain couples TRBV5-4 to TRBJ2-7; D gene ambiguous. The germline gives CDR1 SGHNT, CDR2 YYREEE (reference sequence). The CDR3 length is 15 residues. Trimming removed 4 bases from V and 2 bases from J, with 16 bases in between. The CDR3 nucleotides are TGTGCCAGCAGCCACACCGGACGGTTCCCCTACGAGCAGTACTTC. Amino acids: CASSHTGRFPYEQYF. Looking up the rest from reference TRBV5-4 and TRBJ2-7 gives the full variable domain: ETGVTQSPTHLIKTRGQQVTLRCSSQSGHNTVSWYQQALGQGPQFIFQYYREEENGRGNFPPRFSGLQFPNYSSELNVNALELDDSALYLCASSHTGRFPYEQYFGPGTRLTVT.

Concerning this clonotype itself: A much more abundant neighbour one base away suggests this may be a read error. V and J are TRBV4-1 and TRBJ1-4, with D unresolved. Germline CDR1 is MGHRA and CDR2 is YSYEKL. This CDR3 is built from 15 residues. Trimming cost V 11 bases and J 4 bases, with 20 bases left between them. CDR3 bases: TGCGCCTTCAGGCCTTCTCTGGGAGATAATGAAAAACTGTTTTTT. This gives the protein CAFRPSLGDNEKLFF.

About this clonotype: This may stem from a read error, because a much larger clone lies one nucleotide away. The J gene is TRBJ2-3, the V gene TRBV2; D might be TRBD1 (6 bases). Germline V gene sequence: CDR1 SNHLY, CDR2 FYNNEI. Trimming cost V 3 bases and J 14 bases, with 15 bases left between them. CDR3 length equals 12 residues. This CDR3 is CASSDPDSLVYF. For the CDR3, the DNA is TGTGCCAGCAGTGATCCGGACAGCCTTGTGTATTTT.

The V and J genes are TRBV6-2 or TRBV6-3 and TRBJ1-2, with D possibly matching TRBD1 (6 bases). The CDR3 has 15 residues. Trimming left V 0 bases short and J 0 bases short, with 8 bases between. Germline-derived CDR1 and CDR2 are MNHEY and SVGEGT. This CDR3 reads CASSYSDSSNYGYTF. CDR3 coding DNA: TGTGCCAGCAGTTACTCGGACAGTTCTAACTATGGCTACACCTTC.

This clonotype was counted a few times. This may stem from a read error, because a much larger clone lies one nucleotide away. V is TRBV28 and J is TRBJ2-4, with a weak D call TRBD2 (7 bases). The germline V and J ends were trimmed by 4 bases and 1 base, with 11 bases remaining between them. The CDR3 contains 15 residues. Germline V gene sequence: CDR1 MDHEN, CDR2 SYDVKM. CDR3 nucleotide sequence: TGTGCCAGCAGTTCTCGGGGGGCGGCCAAAAACATTCAGTACTTC. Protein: CASSSRGAAKNIQYF.

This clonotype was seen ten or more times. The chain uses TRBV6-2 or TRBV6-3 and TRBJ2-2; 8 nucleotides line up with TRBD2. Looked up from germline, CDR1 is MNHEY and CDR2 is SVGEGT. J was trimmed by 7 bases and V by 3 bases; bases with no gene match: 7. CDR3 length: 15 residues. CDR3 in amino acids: CASSYRREADGELFF. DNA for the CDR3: TGTGCCAGCAGTTATAGGCGGGAGGCCGACGGGGAGCTGTTTTTT.

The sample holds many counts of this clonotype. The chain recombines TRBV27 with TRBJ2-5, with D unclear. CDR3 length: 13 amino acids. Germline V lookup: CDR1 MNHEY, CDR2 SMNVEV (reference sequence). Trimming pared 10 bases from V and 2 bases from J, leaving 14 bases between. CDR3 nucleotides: TGTGCCACCCGGCGGCTAATTCAAGAGACCCAGTACTTC. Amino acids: CATRRLIQETQYF.

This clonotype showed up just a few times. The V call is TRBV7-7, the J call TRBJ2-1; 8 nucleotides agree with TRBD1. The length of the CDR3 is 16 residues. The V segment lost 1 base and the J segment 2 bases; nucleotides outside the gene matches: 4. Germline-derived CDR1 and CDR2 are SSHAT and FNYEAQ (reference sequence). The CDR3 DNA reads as TGTGCCAGCAGCTTAGAAACAGGGGGAGCCTACAATGAGCAGTTCTTC. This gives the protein CASSLETGGAYNEQFF.

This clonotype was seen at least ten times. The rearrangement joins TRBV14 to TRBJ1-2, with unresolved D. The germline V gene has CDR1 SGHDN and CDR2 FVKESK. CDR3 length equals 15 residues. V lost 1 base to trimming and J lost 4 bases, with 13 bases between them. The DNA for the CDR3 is TGTGCCAGCAGCCAAGGGAGCAGAGGCAGCTATGGCTACACCTTC. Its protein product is CASSQGSRGSYGYTF.

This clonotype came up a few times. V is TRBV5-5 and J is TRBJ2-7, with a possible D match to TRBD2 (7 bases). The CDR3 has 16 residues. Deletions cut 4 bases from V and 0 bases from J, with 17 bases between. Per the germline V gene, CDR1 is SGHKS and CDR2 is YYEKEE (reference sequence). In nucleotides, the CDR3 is TGTGCCAGCAGCCCCGTGGCGGGGGCGAGCTCCTACGAGCAGTACTTC. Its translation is CASSPVAGASSYEQYF.

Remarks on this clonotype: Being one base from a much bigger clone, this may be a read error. Here the CDR3 reads CASSPWTSDGVQFF. In DNA, the CDR3 is TGTGCCAGCTCACCGTGGACTAGCGACGGGGTGCAGTTCTTC. The gene calls are TRBV18 and TRBJ2-1; TRBD2 matches 9 bases. Germline assignment: CDR1 KGHSH and CDR2 LQKENI. The CDR3 sequence is 14 residues long. With 3 bases clipped from V and 12 bases from J, the junction kept 9 bases outside the gene matches.

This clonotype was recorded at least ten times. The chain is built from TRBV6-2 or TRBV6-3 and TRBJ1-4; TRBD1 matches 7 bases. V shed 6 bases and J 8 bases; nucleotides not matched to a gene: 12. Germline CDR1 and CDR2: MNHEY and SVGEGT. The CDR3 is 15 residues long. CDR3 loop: CASSPTGAVDEKLFF. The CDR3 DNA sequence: TGTGCCAGCAGCCCCACAGGGGCGGTTGACGAAAAACTGTTTTTT.

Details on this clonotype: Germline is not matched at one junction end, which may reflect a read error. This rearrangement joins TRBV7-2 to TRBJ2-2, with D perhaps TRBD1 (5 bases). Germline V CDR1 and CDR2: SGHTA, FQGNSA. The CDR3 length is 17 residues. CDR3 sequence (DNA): TGTGCCAGCAGCGTAGGGGCGTCCCAGTTGAACACCGAGGAGCTGTTTTTT. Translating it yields CASSVGASQLNTEELFF.

The CDR3 nucleotides read TGCAGCGTTGACCCAGGGACAGGGGATTATGGCTACACCTTC. Its translation: CSVDPGTGDYGYTF. The chain recombines TRBV29-1 with TRBJ1-2; 10 bases align to TRBD1. Germline assignment: CDR1 SQVTM and CDR2 ANQGSEA. V was pared by 3 bases and J by 5 bases, with 6 bases of the junction left unmatched. CDR3 length: 14 residues.

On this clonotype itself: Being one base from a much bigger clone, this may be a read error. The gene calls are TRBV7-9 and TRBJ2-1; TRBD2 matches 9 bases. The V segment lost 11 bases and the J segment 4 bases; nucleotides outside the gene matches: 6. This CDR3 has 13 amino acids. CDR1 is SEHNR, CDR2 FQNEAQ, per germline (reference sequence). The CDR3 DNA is TGTGCCCGTAGCGGGAGTAGGTACAATGAGCAGTTCTTC. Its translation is CARSGSRYNEQFF.

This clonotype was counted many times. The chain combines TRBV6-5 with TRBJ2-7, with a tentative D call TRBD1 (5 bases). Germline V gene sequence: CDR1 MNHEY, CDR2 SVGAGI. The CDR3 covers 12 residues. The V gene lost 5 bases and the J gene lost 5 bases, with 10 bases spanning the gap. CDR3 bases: TGTGCCAGCAGTAATGACAGCCACGAGCAGTACTTC. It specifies CASSNDSHEQYF.

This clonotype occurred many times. The CDR3, as DNA: TGTGCCAGCAGCCCTGGCATCAGCGGGAGAGGCGAGCAGTACTTC. This gives the protein CASSPGISGRGEQYF. The V and J genes are TRBV5-6 and TRBJ2-7; 8 nucleotides match TRBD2. The germline V gene encodes CDR1 SGHDT and CDR2 YYEEEE. V shed 4 bases and J 6 bases; nucleotides not matched to a gene: 12. CDR3 length: 15 amino acids.

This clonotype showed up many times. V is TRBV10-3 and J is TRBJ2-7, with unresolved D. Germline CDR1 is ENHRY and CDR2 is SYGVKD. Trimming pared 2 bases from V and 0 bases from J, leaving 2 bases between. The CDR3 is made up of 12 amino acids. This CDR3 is CAISEVSYEQYF. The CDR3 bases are TGTGCCATCAGTGAGGTCTCCTACGAGCAGTACTTC.

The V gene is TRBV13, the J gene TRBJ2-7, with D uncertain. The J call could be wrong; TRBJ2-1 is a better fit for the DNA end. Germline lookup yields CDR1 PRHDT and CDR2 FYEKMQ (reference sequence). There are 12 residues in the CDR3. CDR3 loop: CASSSTFLEQFF. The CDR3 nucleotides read TGTGCCAGCAGCTCCACGTTCCTCGAGCAGTTCTTC.

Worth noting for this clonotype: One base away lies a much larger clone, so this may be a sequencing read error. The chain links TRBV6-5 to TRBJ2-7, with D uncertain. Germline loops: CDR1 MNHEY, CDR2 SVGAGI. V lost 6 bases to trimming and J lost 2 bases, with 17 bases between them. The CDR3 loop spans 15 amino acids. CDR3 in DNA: TGTGCCAGCAGCCCCCCGGATAGTGGCACCTACGAGCAGTACTTC. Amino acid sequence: CASSPPDSGTYEQYF.

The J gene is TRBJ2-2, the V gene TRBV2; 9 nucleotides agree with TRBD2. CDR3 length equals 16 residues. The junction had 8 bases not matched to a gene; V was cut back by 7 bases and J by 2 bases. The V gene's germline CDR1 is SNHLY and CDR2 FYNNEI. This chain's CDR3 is CASKGLAEVNTGELFF. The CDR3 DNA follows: TGTGCCAGCAAGGGACTAGCAGAAGTAAACACCGGGGAGCTGTTTTTT.

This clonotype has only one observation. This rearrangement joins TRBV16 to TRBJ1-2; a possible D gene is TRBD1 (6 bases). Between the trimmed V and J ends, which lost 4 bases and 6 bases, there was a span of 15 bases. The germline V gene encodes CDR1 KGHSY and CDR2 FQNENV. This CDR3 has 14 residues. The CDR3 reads CASSLQWTENGYTF. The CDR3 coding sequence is TGTGCCAGCAGCCTACAATGGACAGAGAATGGCTACACCTTC.

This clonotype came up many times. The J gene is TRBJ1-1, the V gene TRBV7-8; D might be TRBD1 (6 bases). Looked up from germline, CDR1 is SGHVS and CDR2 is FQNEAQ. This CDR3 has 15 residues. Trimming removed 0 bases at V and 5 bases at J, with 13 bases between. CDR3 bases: TGTGCCAGCAGCTTAGCGAGGGGGGCGGGGACTGAAGCTTTCTTT. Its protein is CASSLARGAGTEAFF.

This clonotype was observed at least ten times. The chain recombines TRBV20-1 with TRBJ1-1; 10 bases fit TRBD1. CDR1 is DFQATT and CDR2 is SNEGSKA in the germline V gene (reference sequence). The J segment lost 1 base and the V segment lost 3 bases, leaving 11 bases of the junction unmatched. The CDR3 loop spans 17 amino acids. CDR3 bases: TGCAGTGCTAGTGAGGGACAGGGGATTATCCGGAACACTGAAGCTTTCTTT. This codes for CSASEGQGIIRNTEAFF.